Reported below is one T cell receptor (beta chain). Antigen: not known. The sample is drawn from a study of cytomegalovirus exposure and HLA in healthy donors. Across the whole study: The same platform as the approximately 640 first-cohort repertoires was used for the 95 to 150 validation repertoires, a later analysis reported.

This table comes from immunoSEQ multiplex PCR, and its TCRdb copy is limited to in-frame clones, with some not included. The sample gives fewer than 200,000 clones, 85% of which show up once; around a sixth is in the top ten. General study points: In vitro checks showed that a few CMV-associated chains really do target CMV antigens.

Germline V gene data show CDR1 as MDHEN and CDR2 as SYDVKM. V was shortened by 8 bases and J by 0 bases, with 6 bases between the two germline ends. CDR3 length equals 12 residues. Sequenced input: PBMCs. The receptor comes from a man between 18 and 29 years old in good health and CMV-seropositive. The gene calls are TRBV28 and TRBJ2-3, with a weak D call TRBD2 (6 bases). The CDR3 DNA reads TGTGCCAGCGGGGGGAGCACAGATACGCAGTATTTT. It specifies CASGGSTDTQYF.